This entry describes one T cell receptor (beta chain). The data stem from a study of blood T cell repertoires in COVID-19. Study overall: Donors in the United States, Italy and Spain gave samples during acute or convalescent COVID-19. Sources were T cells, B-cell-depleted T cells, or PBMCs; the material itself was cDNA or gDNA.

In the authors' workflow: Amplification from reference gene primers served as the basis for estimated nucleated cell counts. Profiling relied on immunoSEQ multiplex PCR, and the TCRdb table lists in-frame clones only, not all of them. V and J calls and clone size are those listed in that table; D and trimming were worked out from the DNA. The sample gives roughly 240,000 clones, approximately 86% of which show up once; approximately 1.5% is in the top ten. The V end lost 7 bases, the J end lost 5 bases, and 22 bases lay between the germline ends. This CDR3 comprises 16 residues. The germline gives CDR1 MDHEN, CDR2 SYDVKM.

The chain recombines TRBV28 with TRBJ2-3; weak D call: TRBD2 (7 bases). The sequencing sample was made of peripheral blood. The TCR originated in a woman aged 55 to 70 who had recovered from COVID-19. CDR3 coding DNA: TGTGCCAGCACCGACCCGAGGGGGGGGCAGGGAGATACGCAGTATTTT. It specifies CASTDPRGGQGDTQYF.